The following is a T cell receptor beta chain sequence with its context. Its antigen remains unidentified. Per-nucleotide qualities are absent, and no much larger clonotype sits a single base away. The source of the sample is a study of radiotherapy plus CTLA-4 blockade in lung cancer (dated by TCRdb to between 2017 and 2018). Context from the whole study: Among enrolled patients, roughly 18% had an objective response and about 30% reached disease control. Study-wide findings and limitations: TCR clones derived from tumors expanded in peripheral blood after treatment with radiotherapy and ipilimumab. Early dynamic changes in blood T cell clones, together with increased serum interferon-beta after radiation, were reported as the strongest predictors of response.

CDR1 and CDR2 are read off the germline V gene (reference sequence) as WNHNN and SYGVQD. Trimming accounts for 5 bases at V and 3 bases at J, while the number of junction bases matched to no gene is 2. The CDR3 covers 14 residues, taking in both the cysteine and the phenylalanine. Only CDR3 DNA is held: 42 bases, read in frame from base 1. The study tested focal radiation therapy combined with CTLA-4 blockade (ipilimumab) in patients with chemo-refractory metastatic non-small-cell lung cancer. Library prep was done by the immunoSEQ multiplex PCR assay. TCRdb stores this immuneACCESS table with in-frame sequences only. Part of the clones is absent; in the studies checked, under half of the shortfall reflects unresolved V genes, and no reason is known for the rest. For this sample there are some 60,000 clones; roughly 80% appear just once. The top ten constitute over 15% of the sample.

This receptor was obtained from a human donor with non-small cell lung cancer who had a complete response to radiotherapy plus ipilimumab. The sample here was peripheral blood, taken from a patient treated with radiotherapy plus ipilimumab. The chain joins TRBV10-1 to TRBJ2-1; 9 middle bases align to TRBD2. The CDR3 loop reads CASSPSGVYNEQFF. The bases read TGCGCCAGCAGTCCTAGCGGGGTCTACAATGAGCAGTTCTTC.